The 12 T cell receptor beta chains presented below share a single source sample, sequenced in a study of cytomegalovirus exposure and HLA in healthy donors. In the PCR, 60 Vbeta and 13 Jbeta primers were used. The repertoire was sequenced with immunoSEQ multiplex PCR; TCRdb's copy has only in-frame clones and lacks some. The sample holds roughly 190,000 clones, more than 65% seen once. Specimen: PBMCs. These receptor sequences come from a woman in her 30s in good health and CMV-seropositive.

The chain has TRBV19 and TRBJ1-4; 9 nucleotides agree with TRBD1. Germline trimming cut 5 bases from V and 12 bases from J; bases unmatched to any gene: 13. The CDR3 totals 15 residues. Germline assignment: CDR1 LNHDA and CDR2 SQIVND (reference sequence). The CDR3 reads CASSSHRDRDLQLFF. For the CDR3, the DNA is TGTGCCAGTAGTTCCCACCGGGACAGGGACTTGCAACTGTTTTTT.

This sequence joins TRBV10-1 and TRBJ2-1; D might be TRBD1 (5 bases). CDR3 size: 14 residues. CDR1 is WNHNN, CDR2 SYGVQD, per germline (reference sequence). Trimming took 0 bases from V and 6 from J, leaving 9 bases between them. The CDR3 DNA reads as TGCGCCAGCAGTGAGTCAGGCAGGGTCAATGAGCAGTTCTTC. Translated, it gives CASSESGRVNEQFF.

The J gene is TRBJ2-5, the V gene TRBV6-5, with D maybe TRBD1 (6 bases). This CDR3 region has 14 residues. Germline V gene sequence: CDR1 MNHEY, CDR2 SVGAGI. The V end was cut by 4 bases, the J end by 4 bases, with 13 bases between. The CDR3 nucleotides are TGTGCCAGCAGTTCGTCAGGGGCGGGAGAGACCCAGTACTTC. Translating it yields CASSSSGAGETQYF.

The gene calls are TRBV18 and TRBJ1-5, with TRBD1 as a possible D gene (6 bases). Trimming pared 3 bases from V and 2 bases from J, leaving 20 bases between. The CDR3 is 18 amino acids. CDR1 KGHSH and CDR2 LQKENI come from the germline V gene. The CDR3 DNA reads TGTGCCAGCTCACCTCAGGGGAAAGGGTCCCTGGGCAATCAGCCCCAGCATTTT. It yields the protein CASSPQGKGSLGNQPQHF.

The genes are TRBV6-5 and TRBJ2-1; the D gene is possibly TRBD2 (6 bases). Deletions cut 0 bases from V and 0 bases from J, with 6 bases between. Germline assignment: CDR1 MNHEY and CDR2 SVGAGI. CDR3 length: 15 amino acids. In DNA, the CDR3 is TGTGCCAGCAGTTACTCCGGGAGCTCCTACAATGAGCAGTTCTTC. Translation: CASSYSGSSYNEQFF.

Here the CDR3 reads CASSGQTGTNEKLFF. CDR3 bases: TGTGCCAGCAGTGGACAGACAGGGACTAATGAAAAACTGTTTTTT. The V gene is TRBV6-1, the J gene TRBJ1-4, with 7 nucleotides matching TRBD1. V was clipped by 4 bases and J by 2 bases; unmatched bases: 4. In germline, CDR1 is MNHNS, CDR2 SASEGT. The CDR3 runs 15 residues.

The chain recombines TRBV6-1 with TRBJ1-5; D unresolved. The germline V and J ends were trimmed by 1 base and 4 bases, with 5 bases remaining between them. This CDR3 has 13 amino acids. Germline V CDR1 and CDR2: MNHNS, SASEGT. CDR3 sequence: CASSEGTNQPQHF. The CDR3 nucleotides are TGTGCCAGCAGTGAAGGTACAAATCAGCCCCAGCATTTT.

This chain connects TRBV7-8 to TRBJ2-7; the D gene is possibly TRBD2 (7 bases). Trimming cost V 2 bases and J 5 bases, with 16 bases left between them. CDR3 length: 15 residues. Germline V gene lookup returns CDR1 SGHVS and CDR2 FQNEAQ. The CDR3 reads CASSLTLGGENEQYF. The CDR3 DNA follows: TGTGCCAGCAGCTTAACCCTAGGGGGGGAAAACGAGCAGTACTTC.

V and J are TRBV19 and TRBJ1-3; D unclear. The CDR3 is 14 amino acids. Per germline, CDR1 LNHDA and CDR2 SQIVND (reference sequence). V lost 3 bases and J 4 bases, leaving 10 bases between the germline ends. This chain's CDR3 is CASSIGHRGNTIYF. The CDR3 DNA reads as TGTGCCAGTAGTATTGGTCATCGGGGAAACACCATATATTTT.

The chain recombines TRBV19 with TRBJ2-1; 8 bases match TRBD2. The CDR3 runs to 14 residues. CDR1 is LNHDA, CDR2 SQIVND, per germline (reference sequence). J lost 2 bases, V lost 7 bases, and 4 bases had no gene match. The CDR3 sequence is CASTPTSAYNEQFF. CDR3 nucleotide sequence: TGTGCCAGTACCCCGACTAGCGCCTACAATGAGCAGTTCTTC.

The chain uses TRBV10-1 and TRBJ2-1; a possible D gene is TRBD2 (6 bases). CDR1 is WNHNN, CDR2 SYGVQD, per germline (reference sequence). Deletions cut 3 bases from V and 0 bases from J, with 9 bases between. The CDR3 runs 15 residues. CDR3 residues: CASSDRGYSYNEQFF. The CDR3 DNA sequence: TGCGCCAGCAGTGATCGGGGGTACTCCTACAATGAGCAGTTCTTC.

A word on this clone: Other nucleotide sequences in the sample specify the same CDR3. The V gene is TRBV28, the J gene TRBJ2-1, with D possibly matching TRBD2 (6 bases). The CDR3 is made up of 13 amino acids. Germline values: CDR1 MDHEN, CDR2 SYDVKM. V was shortened by 5 bases and J by 3 bases, with 8 bases between the two germline ends. Written as DNA, the CDR3 is TGTGCCAGCAGTCCGGACTACTACAATGAGCAGTTCTTC. This translates into CASSPDYYNEQFF.